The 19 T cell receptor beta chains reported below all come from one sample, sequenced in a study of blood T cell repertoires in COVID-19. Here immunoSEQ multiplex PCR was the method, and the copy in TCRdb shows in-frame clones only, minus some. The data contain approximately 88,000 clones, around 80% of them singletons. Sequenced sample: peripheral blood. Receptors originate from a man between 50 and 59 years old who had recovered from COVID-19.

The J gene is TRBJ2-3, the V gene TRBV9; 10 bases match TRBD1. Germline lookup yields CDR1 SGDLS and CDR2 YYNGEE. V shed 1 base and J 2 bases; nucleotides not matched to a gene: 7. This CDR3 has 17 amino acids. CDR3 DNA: TGTGCCAGCAGCGTACCTTCTGGGACAGGGGACACAGATACGCAGTATTTT. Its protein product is CASSVPSGTGDTDTQYF.

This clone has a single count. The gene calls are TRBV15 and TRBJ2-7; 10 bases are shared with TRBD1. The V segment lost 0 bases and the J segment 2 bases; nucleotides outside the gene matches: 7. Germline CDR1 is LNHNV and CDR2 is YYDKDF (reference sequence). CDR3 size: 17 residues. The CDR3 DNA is TGTGCCACCAGCAGAGATTCGGGACAGGGGCTAACCTACGAGCAGTACTTC. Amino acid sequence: CATSRDSGQGLTYEQYF. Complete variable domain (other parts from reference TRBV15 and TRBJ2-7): DAMVIQNPRYQVTQFGKPVTLSCSQTLNHNVMYWYQQKSSQAPKLLFHYYDKDFNNEADTPDNFQSRRPNTSFCFLDIRSPGLGDTAMYLCATSRDSGQGLTYEQYFGPGTRLTVT.

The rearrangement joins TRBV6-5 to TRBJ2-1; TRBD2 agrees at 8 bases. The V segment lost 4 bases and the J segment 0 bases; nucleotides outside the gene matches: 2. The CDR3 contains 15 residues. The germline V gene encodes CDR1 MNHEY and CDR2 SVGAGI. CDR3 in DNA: TGTGCCAGCAGTTTAGCGGGGATCTCCTACAATGAGCAGTTCTTC. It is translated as CASSLAGISYNEQFF.

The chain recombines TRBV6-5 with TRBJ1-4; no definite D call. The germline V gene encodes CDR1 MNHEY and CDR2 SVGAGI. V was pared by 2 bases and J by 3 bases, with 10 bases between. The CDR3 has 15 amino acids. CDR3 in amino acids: CASSYEGRPNEKLFF. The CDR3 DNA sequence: TGTGCCAGCAGTTACGAAGGGAGACCTAATGAAAAACTGTTTTTT.

The CDR3 region has the DNA TGTGCCAGCAGTTTACTGACTAGCAGTAGGGAGCAGTTCTTC. Translated, it gives CASSLLTSSREQFF. This chain joins TRBV27 and TRBJ2-1, with TRBD2 matching 7 bases. V dropped 2 bases and J dropped 10; count of bases not matched to a gene: 8. Per germline, CDR1 MNHEY and CDR2 SMNVEV (reference sequence). This CDR3 spans 14 amino acids.

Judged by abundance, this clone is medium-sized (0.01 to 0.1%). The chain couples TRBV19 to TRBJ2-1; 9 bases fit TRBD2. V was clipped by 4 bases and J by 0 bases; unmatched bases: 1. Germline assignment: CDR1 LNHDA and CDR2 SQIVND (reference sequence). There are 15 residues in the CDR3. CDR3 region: CASSTTSGSYNEQFF. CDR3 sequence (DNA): TGTGCCAGTAGTACGACTAGCGGCTCCTACAATGAGCAGTTCTTC.

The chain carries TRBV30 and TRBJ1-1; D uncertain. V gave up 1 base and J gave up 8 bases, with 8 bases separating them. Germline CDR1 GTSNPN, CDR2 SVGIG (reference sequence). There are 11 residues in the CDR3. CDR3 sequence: CAWSANREAFF. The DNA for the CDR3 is TGTGCCTGGAGTGCGAATCGGGAAGCTTTCTTT.

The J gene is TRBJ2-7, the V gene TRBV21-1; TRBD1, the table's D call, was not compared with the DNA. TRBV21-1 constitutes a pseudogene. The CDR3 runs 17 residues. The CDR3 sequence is CASSKGLRVHGACEQYF. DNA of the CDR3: TGTGCCAGCAGCAAAGGTCTCCGGGTCCATGGGGCTTGCGAGCAGTACTTC.

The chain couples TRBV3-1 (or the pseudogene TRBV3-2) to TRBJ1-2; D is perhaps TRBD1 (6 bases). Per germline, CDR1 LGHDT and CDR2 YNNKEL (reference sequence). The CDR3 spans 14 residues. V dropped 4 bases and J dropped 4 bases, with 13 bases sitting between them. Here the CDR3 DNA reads TGTGCCAGCAGCCCGGGACACCAAAGCTATGGCTACACCTTC. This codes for CASSPGHQSYGYTF.

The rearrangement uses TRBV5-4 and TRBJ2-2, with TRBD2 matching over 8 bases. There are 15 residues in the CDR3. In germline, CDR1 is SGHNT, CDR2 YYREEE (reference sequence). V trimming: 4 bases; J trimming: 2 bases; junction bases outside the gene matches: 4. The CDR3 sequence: CASSPGLANTGELFF. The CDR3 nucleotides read TGTGCCAGCAGCCCAGGACTAGCCAACACCGGGGAGCTGTTTTTT.

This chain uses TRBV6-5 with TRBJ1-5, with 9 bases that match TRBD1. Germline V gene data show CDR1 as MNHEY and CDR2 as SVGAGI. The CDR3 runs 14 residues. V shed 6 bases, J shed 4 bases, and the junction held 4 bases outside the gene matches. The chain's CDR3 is CASRRQGGNQPQHF. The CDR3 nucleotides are TGTGCCAGCAGACGACAGGGGGGAAATCAGCCCCAGCATTTT.

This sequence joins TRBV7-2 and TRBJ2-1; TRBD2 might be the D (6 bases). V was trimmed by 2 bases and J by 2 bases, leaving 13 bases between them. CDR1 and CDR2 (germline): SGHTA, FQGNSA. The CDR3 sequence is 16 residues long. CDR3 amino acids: CASSLSYGSTYNEQFF. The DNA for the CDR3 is TGTGCCAGCAGCTTATCTTACGGGAGTACCTACAATGAGCAGTTCTTC.

The CDR3 sequence is CASSLGTLNTEAFF. CDR3 DNA sequence: TGTGCCAGCAGCCTCGGGACTTTGAACACTGAAGCTTTCTTT. The chain uses TRBV6-5 and TRBJ1-1, with D possibly TRBD1 on 5 matching bases. This CDR3 spans 14 amino acids. V lost 6 bases and J 0 bases, leaving 11 bases between the germline ends. Germline V CDR1 and CDR2: MNHEY, SVGAGI.

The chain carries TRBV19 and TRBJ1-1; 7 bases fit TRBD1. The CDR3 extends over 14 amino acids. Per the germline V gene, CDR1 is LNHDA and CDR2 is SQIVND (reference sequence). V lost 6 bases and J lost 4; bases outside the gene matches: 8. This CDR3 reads CASSDRERSTEAFF. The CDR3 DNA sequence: TGTGCCAGTAGCGACAGGGAAAGGAGCACTGAAGCTTTCTTT.

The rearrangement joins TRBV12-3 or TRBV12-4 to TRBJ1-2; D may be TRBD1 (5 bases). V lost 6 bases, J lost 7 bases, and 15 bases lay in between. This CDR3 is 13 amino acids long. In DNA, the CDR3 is TGTGCCAGCAGCACGTCGCAGGGAGGTGGCTACACCTTC. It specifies CASSTSQGGGYTF.

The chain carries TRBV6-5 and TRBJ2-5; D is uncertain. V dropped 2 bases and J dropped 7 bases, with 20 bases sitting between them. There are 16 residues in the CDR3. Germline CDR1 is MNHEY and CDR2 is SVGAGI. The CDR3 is CASSYQRKAAALTQYF. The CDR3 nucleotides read TGTGCCAGCAGTTACCAAAGAAAAGCCGCGGCTTTGACCCAGTACTTC.

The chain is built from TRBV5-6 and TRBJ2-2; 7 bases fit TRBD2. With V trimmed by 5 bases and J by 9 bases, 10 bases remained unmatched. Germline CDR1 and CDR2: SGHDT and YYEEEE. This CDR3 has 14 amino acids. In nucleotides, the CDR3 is TGTGCCAGCAGGTTCGGGAGGTCGGAGCGGGAGCTGTTTTTT. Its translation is CASRFGRSERELFF.

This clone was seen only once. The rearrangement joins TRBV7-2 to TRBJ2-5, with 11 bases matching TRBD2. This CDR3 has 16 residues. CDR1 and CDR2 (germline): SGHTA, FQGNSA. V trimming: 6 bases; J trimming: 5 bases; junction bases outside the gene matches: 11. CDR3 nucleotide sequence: TGTGCCAGCAGTCGACTAGCGGGACCCTCGGGCGAGACCCAGTACTTC. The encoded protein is CASSRLAGPSGETQYF.

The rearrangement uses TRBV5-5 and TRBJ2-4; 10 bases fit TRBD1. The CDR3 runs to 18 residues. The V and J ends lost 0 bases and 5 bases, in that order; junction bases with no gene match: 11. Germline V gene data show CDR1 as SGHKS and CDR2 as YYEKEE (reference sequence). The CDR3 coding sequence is TGTGCCAGCAGCTTGGCGGGGATCGACAGGGGGCGAGAAAACATTCAGTACTTC. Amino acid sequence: CASSLAGIDRGRENIQYF.